Below, one T cell receptor beta chain is given with its context. Using immunoSEQ multiplex PCR, the repertoire was profiled, and TCRdb retains in-frame clones only, with some absent. The sample includes approximately 1.5 million clones, 95% to 99% of them seen just once. The data belong to a study of shared clonotypes between healthy human individuals. CD45RA+ naive and CD45RA-negative memory subsets were separated from CD4+ cells. Looked up from germline, CDR1 is MNHEY and CDR2 is SVGAGI. The CDR3 extends over 14 amino acids. The trim removed 5 bases at V and 4 bases at J, leaving 3 bases unmatched. The receptor was derived from a man aged 25 to 45 in good health. The rearrangement joins TRBV6-5 to TRBJ2-7; TRBD2 matches at 12 bases. Sequencing was carried out using naive CD4+ T cells sorted from blood. Described subset: CD45RA+ positively selected. The CDR3 sequence: CASSRTSGIYEQYF. The CDR3 DNA follows: TGTGCCAGCAGTCGGACTAGCGGGATATACGAGCAGTACTTC.